The 10 T cell receptor beta chains listed next were all sequenced from one sample in a study of shared clonotypes between healthy human individuals (dated by TCRdb to the early 2020s). Libraries were built with the immunoSEQ multiplex PCR assay. In TCRdb, the immuneACCESS table is reduced to in-frame sequences with V and J assigned. These tables do not hold every clone; where another copy was compared, an unresolved V gene accounts for under half, and the others remain unexplained. Here the sample has over a million clones; 78% occur a single time. The ten largest clones represent more than 0.5% of the sample. Input material: memory CD4+ T cells from PBMCs. Read against the paper, the sample's cell subset or site label means: CD45RA-negative fraction. The receptor source for this set is a man in his late teens or twenties in good health. Some clones in this sample may be carry-over from other donors' samples.

The chain joins TRBV11-2 to TRBJ2-7, with 7 bases aligning to TRBD1. CDR1 SGHAT and CDR2 FQNNGV come from the germline V gene. The CDR3 has 16 residues. The V segment lost 5 bases and the J segment 0 bases; nucleotides outside the gene matches: 10. CDR3 region: CASSEGWDRLSYEQYF. The CDR3 coding sequence is TGTGCCAGCAGCGAAGGGTGGGACAGACTCTCCTACGAGCAGTACTTC.

In its sample, this clone was seen a few times. The chain uses TRBV5-1 and TRBJ1-1; TRBD1 matches at 8 bases. CDR1 SGHRS and CDR2 YFSETQ come from the germline V gene. J gave up 5 bases and V 0 bases, and 9 bases lay outside the gene matches. The CDR3 totals 16 residues. CDR3 amino acids: CASSLAGGGIRTEAFF. CDR3 nucleotides: TGCGCCAGCAGCTTGGCAGGGGGCGGAATCCGGACTGAAGCTTTCTTT.

The rearrangement joins TRBV28 to TRBJ2-2; possibly TRBD1 for D (6 bases). CDR3 length equals 16 residues. Germline V gene sequence: CDR1 MDHEN, CDR2 SYDVKM. The ends were cut back, 6 bases at V and 2 bases at J, with 16 bases in the middle. CDR3: CASRGSGTINTGELFF. The CDR3 DNA sequence: TGTGCCAGCAGGGGCTCCGGGACAATTAACACCGGGGAGCTGTTTTTT.

This clone has ten or more counts. The sample carries other DNA sequences with the same CDR3. The J gene is TRBJ1-5, the V gene TRBV7-9; TRBD1 agrees at 11 bases. The V gene's germline CDR1 is SEHNR and CDR2 FQNEAQ (reference sequence). The CDR3 runs 16 residues. V shed 5 bases and J 0 bases; nucleotides not matched to a gene: 3. Here the CDR3 reads CASSLGTGGSNQPQHF. The CDR3 nucleotides read TGTGCCAGCAGCCTAGGGACAGGGGGTAGCAATCAGCCCCAGCATTTT.

The J gene is TRBJ2-6, the V gene TRBV5-6, with D perhaps TRBD1 (6 bases). Germline V gene sequence: CDR1 SGHDT, CDR2 YYEEEE. The V and J ends lost 4 bases and 0 bases respectively, with 11 bases between them. This CDR3 contains 16 residues. The CDR3 DNA reads TGTGCCAGCAGCCCCGGCAGGGGCTCTGGGGCCAACGTCCTGACTTTC. Encoded protein: CASSPGRGSGANVLTF.

The V and J genes are TRBV5-4 and TRBJ2-5; possible D gene TRBD1, 5 bases. This CDR3 spans 11 amino acids. Per the germline V gene, CDR1 is SGHNT and CDR2 is YYREEE (reference sequence). Trimming left V 3 bases short and J 7 bases short, with 7 bases between. CDR3 in DNA: TGTGCCAGCAGCTCCCAGGGGACCCAGTACTTC. This sequence encodes CASSSQGTQYF.

The rearrangement joins TRBV27 to TRBJ1-1; 8 bases agree with TRBD1. The CDR3 contains 15 residues. The J segment lost 1 base and the V segment lost 2 bases, leaving 3 bases of the junction unmatched. The germline gives CDR1 MNHEY, CDR2 SMNVEV (reference sequence). Written as DNA, the CDR3 is TGTGCCAGCAGTTTAAGGACAGGGTCGAACACTGAAGCTTTCTTT. This translates into CASSLRTGSNTEAFF.

CDR3 loop: CASSHDRVHEQYF. In DNA, the CDR3 is TGCGCCAGCAGCCATGACAGGGTACACGAGCAGTACTTC. This chain connects TRBV5-1 to TRBJ2-7; 7 bases match TRBD1. V lost 4 bases, J lost 5 bases, and 6 bases stayed unmatched. The germline V gene encodes CDR1 SGHRS and CDR2 YFSETQ. The CDR3 is 13 residues long.

The chain employs TRBV5-4 and TRBJ2-1; D is perhaps TRBD2 (6 bases). V lost 2 bases, J lost 0 bases, and 15 bases lay in between. The CDR3 covers 17 residues. The germline V gene has CDR1 SGHNT and CDR2 YYREEE (reference sequence). Here the CDR3 DNA reads TGTGCCAGCAGCTTTAAGTCCGGGAGCCCCTCCTACAATGAGCAGTTCTTC. It codes for CASSFKSGSPSYNEQFF.

This clone was recorded a few times. The chain links TRBV2 to TRBJ1-2, with 9 nucleotides matching TRBD1. Germline V CDR1 and CDR2: SNHLY, FYNNEI. The CDR3 has 14 residues. V dropped 6 bases and J dropped 4; count of bases not matched to a gene: 6. CDR3 DNA sequence: TGTGCCAGCAGGATAATGGACAGGGGCTATGGCTACACCTTC. Protein sequence: CASRIMDRGYGYTF.